This is a list of T cell receptor beta chains from one sample in a study of response to subunit inactivated influenza vaccine. One entry per CDR3 protein results from TCRdb running MiXCR on the RT-PCR reads. The sample has 300,000 to 350,000 distinct CDR3 sequences, over 20% seen once; the top ten hold about a tenth. Sequenced here: PBMCs from blood, sampled less than 22 months after vaccination. The receptors originated from a man aged 50 to 75 who received an inactivated influenza vaccine. The CDR3 runs from the conserved cysteine through the conserved F or W.

V gene,CDR3 protein
TRBV12-3/TRBV12-4,CASRKSDRGNTEAFF
TRBV5-1,CASSWSGQGGTDTQYF
TRBV29-1,CSVEGGDRSTDTQYF
TRBV5-1,CASSLLPSATAHEQYF
TRBV7-2,CASRGQVSYGYTF
TRBV28,CASSLVGTGTINYGYTF
TRBV6-2/TRBV6-3,CASSYSPSSNEQFF
TRBV4-2,CASSQGGEYYNEQFF
TRBV4-2,CASSQDSDRGVQPQHF
TRBV4-2,CASSQGGVQGLYRNSYNEQFF
TRBV21-1,CASPESMLPYGYTF
TRBV20-1,CSARGTGRDNSPLHF
TRBV28,CASSLGGRSSAQYF
TRBV6-2/TRBV6-3,CASSMDRGTYEQYF
TRBV4-2,CASSPLAGSSYEQYF
TRBV20-1,CSARRGAGGETQYF
TRBV29-1,CSVGGKGSRYEQYF
TRBV7-7,CASSLGRERTETQYF
TRBV28,CASSLLTGVMNTEAFF
TRBV2,CASTRGWQETQYF
TRBV20-1,CSGLRAGNTGELFF
TRBV12-3/TRBV12-4,CASVAPGYSGNTIYF